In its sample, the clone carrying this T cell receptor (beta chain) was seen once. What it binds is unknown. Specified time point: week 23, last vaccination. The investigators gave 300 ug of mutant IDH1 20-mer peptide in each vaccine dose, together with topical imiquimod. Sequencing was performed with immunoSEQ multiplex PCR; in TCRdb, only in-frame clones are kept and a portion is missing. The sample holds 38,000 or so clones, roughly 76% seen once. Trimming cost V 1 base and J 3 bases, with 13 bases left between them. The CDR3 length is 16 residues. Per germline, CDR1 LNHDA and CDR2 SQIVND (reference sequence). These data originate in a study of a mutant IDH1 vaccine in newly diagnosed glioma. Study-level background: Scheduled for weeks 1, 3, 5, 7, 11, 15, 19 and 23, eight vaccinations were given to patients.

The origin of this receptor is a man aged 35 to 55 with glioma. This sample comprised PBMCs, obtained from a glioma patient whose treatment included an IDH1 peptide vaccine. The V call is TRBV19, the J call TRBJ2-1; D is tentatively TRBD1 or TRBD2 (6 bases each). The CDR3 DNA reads TGTGCCAGTAGTATAGTCACGGGGGCCTACTACAATGAGCAGTTCTTC. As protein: CASSIVTGAYYNEQFF.